The T cell receptor (beta chain) described here comes from a study of blood T cell repertoires in COVID-19 (dated by TCRdb to 2019 to 2021). Background on the whole study: Samples covering the acute and convalescent phases of COVID-19 were provided by collaborators in the United States, Italy and Spain. Samples came from the ongoing ImmuneRACE study (first 160 participants) plus 1,254 subjects from 6 global collaborators. Nearly every sample came with metadata listing a de-identified subject ID, COVID-19 status, age in years and sex. The repertoires were made available in a free public database intended to serve as a resource for research on the immune response to SARS-CoV-2. Where available, HLA class I and class II types were taken from metadata supplied by the sample provider and were not determined by assay-based typing. The material from the prospective study consisted of cDNA or gDNA derived from T cells, B-cell-depleted T cells, or PBMCs. The dataset comprised deeply sampled blood TCRbeta repertoires from subjects exposed to, actively infected with, or recovered from COVID-19.

Turning to this clone: The specificity of this receptor is unknown. No clone much larger than this one lies a single base away; base qualities are absent.

TCRbeta CDR3 regions were amplified from genomic DNA using the immunoSEQ Assay, a bias-controlled multiplex PCR. The source study handled its data this way. Within the assay, amplification of reference gene primers was used to estimate how many nucleated cells each sample contained. To quantify the absolute abundance of each unique TCRbeta CDR3 rearrangement, sequence reads were collapsed and filtered. For each sample, productive Simpson clonality was calculated as the square root of Simpson's diversity index over productive rearrangements. The table comes from immuneACCESS by way of TCRdb, which keeps in-frame sequences with V and J called. Part of the clones is missing from these tables; in studies checked, under half for an unresolved V gene and the rest for unknown reasons. The V and J calls and clone size were taken over from that table, and D and trimming were inferred from the DNA. For this sample there are roughly 340,000 clones; approximately 87% appear just once. The top ten constitute just under 6.5% of the sample.

The paper's findings and limits, for the study overall: The amount of clinical and demographic metadata varied by source and participant and was provided uncurated.

One collaborating source in Seattle enrolled patients while the patients were actively infected and followed the patients over time throughout the course of disease. The collaborating institutions used their own protocols to collect whole blood in K2EDTA tubes. For TCRbeta analysis, collaborators shipped samples as frozen whole blood, isolated PBMCs, or DNA extracted from either of those sample types. V is shortened by 6 bases, J by 6 bases, and the region joining them spans 9 bases. The CDR3 numbers 12 residues from cysteine through phenylalanine. Only the CDR3 portion is preserved as DNA: 36 bases, with reading frame beginning at the first base. CDR1 and CDR2 are drawn from the germline V gene: MDHEN, SYDVKM.

In this chain, TRBV28 is recombined with TRBJ2-1; the D gene is perhaps TRBD2, from 6 matching bases. The specimen sequenced was peripheral blood. The source of this sequence is a woman between 45 and 60 years old with COVID-19, enrolled during active disease. The sequenced DNA: TGTGCCAGCAGGTTTAGCGGCAATGAGCAGTTCTTC. Its translation reads: CASRFSGNEQFF.